This T cell receptor beta chain was retrieved from a study of shared clonotypes between healthy human individuals. Study results and limitations: The study found lower generation probabilities in non-shared clonotypes than in those shared by all four donors.

Per the original methods: Because ImmunoSEQ provided only junction sequences with no quality scores, the filtering differed. Method: immunoSEQ multiplex PCR; TCRdb's copy keeps in-frame clones and lacks some. V, J and clone size derive from that table, while D and trimming were established from the DNA sequence. Of about 600,000 clones in the sample, roughly 95% were seen once. Germline V gene data show CDR1 as ENHRY and CDR2 as SYGVKD. V dropped 10 bases and J dropped 2; count of bases not matched to a gene: 12. This CDR3 has 15 residues. As defined, naive CD8 cells were CD45RO-negative and positively selected for CCR7, with terminally differentiated effector memory CD45RA+ cells excluded. As regards this clone: The antigen is unknown.

The origin of this receptor is a woman aged 25 to 39 in good health. J is TRBJ2-3 and V is TRBV10-3, with TRBD2 matching 7 bases. The specimen sequenced was naive CD8+ T cells sorted from blood. CDR3 DNA sequence: TGTGCCACCTTAGACACCGGGACTAACACAGATACGCAGTATTTT. This encodes CATLDTGTNTDTQYF.